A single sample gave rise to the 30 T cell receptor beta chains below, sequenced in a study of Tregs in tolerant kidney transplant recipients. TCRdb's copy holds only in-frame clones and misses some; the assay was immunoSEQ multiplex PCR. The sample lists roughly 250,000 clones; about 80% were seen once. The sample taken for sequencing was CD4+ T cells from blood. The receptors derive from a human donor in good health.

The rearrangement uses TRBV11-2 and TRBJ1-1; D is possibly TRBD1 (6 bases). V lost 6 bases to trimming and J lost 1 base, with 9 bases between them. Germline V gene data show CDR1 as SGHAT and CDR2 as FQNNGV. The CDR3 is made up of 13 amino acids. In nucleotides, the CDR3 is TGTGCCAGCAGAGGACAGACGAACACTGAAGCTTTCTTT. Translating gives CASRGQTNTEAFF.

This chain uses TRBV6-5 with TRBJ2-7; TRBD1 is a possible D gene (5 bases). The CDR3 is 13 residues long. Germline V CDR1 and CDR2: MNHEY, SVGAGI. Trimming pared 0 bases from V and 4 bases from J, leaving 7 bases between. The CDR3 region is CASSYSTAYEQYF. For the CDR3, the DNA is TGTGCCAGCAGTTACTCGACAGCATACGAGCAGTACTTC.

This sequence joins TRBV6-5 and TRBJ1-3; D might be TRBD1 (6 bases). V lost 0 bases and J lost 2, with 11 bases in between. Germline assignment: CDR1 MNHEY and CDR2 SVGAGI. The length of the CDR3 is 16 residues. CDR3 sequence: CASSYSKRGAGNTIYF. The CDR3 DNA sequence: TGTGCCAGCAGTTACTCGAAAAGGGGGGCTGGAAACACCATATATTTT.

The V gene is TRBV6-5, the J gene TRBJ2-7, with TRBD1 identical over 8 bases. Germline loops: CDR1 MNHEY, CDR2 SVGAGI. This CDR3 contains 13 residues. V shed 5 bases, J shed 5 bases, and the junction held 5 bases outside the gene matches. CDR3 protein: CASSRTGQHEQYF. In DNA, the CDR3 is TGTGCCAGCAGTCGGACAGGGCAGCACGAGCAGTACTTC.

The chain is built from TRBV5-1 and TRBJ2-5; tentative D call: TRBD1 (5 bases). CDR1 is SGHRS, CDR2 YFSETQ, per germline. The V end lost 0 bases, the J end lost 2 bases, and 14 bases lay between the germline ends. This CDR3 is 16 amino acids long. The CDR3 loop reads CASSLAKVQGQETQYF. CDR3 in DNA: TGCGCCAGCAGCTTGGCCAAAGTCCAGGGACAAGAGACCCAGTACTTC. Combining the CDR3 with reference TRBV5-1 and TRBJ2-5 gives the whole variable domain KAGVTQTPRYLIKTRGQQVTLSCSPISGHRSVSWYQQTPGQGLQFLFEYFSETQRNKGNFPGRFSGRQFSNSRSEMNVSTLELGDSALYLCASSLAKVQGQETQYFGPGTRLLVL.

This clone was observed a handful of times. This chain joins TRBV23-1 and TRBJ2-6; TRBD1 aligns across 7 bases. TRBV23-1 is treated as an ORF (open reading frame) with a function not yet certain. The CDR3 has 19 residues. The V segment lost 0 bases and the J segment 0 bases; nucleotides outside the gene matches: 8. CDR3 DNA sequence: TGCGCCAGCAGTCAATCCCAGACAGGGCCTACCTCTGGGGCCAACGTCCTGACTTTC. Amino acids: CASSQSQTGPTSGANVLTF.

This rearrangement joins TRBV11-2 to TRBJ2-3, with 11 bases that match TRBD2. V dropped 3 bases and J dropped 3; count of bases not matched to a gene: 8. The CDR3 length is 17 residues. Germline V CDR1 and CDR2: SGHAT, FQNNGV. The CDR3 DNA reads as TGTGCCAGCAGCTTTCTTAGAGTAGCGGGGGGGACAGATACGCAGTATTTT. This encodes CASSFLRVAGGTDTQYF.

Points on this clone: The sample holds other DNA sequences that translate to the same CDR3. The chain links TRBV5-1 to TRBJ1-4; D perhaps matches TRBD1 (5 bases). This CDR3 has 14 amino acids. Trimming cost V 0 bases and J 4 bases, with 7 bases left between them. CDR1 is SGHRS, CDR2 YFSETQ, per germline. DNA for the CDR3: TGCGCCAGCAGCTTGGGCCAGGGTAATGAAAAACTGTTTTTT. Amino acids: CASSLGQGNEKLFF.

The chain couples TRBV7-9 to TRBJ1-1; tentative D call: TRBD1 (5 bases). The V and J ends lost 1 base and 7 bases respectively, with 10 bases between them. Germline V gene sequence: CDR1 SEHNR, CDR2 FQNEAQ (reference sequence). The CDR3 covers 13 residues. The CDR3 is CASSLGEGLEAFF. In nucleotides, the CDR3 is TGTGCCAGCAGCTTAGGAGAGGGGCTTGAAGCTTTCTTT.

CDR3 residues: CASTTVVNEKLFF. As DNA, the CDR3 is TGTGCCAGCACGACAGTAGTCAATGAAAAACTGTTTTTT. The chain combines TRBV6-5 with TRBJ1-4, with D possibly matching TRBD1 (5 bases). Germline CDR1 and CDR2: MNHEY and SVGAGI. The CDR3 covers 13 residues. Trimming pared 7 bases from V and 5 bases from J, leaving 11 bases between.

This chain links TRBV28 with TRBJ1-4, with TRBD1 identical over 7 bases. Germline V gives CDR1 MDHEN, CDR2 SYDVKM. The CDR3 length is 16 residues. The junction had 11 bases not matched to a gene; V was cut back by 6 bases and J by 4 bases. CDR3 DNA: TGTGCCAGCAGAACCCATTACAGGGGTGGTAATGAAAAACTGTTTTTT. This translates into CASRTHYRGGNEKLFF.

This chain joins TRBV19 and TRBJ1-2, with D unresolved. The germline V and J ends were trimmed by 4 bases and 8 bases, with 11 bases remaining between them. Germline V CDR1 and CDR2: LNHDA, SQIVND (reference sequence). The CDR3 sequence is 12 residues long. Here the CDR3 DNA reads TGTGCCAGTAGTACCGCCGTGGGAGGCTACACCTTC. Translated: CASSTAVGGYTF.

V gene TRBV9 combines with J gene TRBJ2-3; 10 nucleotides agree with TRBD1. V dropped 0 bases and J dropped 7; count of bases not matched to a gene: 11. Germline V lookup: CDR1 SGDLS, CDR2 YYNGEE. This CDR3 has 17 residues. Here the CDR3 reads CASSVVVAGTGANTQYF. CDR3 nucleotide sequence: TGTGCCAGCAGCGTAGTAGTAGCCGGGACAGGGGCAAATACGCAGTATTTT.

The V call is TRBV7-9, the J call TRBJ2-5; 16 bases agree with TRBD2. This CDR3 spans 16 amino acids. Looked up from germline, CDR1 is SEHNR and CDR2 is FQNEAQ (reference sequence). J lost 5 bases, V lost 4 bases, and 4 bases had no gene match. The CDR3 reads CASSSGTSGRVETQYF. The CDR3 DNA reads TGTGCCAGCAGCTCCGGGACTAGCGGGAGGGTTGAGACCCAGTACTTC.

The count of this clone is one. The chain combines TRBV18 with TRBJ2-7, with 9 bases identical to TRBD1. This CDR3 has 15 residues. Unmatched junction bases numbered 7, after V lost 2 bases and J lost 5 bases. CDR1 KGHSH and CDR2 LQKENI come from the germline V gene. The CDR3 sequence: CASSPTHGTGHEQYF. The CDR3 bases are TGTGCCAGCTCACCAACCCACGGGACAGGGCACGAGCAGTACTTC.

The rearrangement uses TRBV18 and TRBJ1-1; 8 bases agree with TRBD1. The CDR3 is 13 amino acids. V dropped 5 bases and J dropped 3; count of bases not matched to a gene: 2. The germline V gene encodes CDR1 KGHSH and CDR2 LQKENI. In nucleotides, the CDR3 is TGTGCCAGCTCAATGACAGGGGACACTGAAGCTTTCTTT. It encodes CASSMTGDTEAFF. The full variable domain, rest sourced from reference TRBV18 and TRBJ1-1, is NAGVMQNPRHLVRRRGQEARLRCSPMKGHSHVYWYRQLPEEGLKFMVYLQKENIIDESGMPKERFSAEFPKEGPSILRIQQVVRGDSAAYFCASSMTGDTEAFFGQGTRLTVV.

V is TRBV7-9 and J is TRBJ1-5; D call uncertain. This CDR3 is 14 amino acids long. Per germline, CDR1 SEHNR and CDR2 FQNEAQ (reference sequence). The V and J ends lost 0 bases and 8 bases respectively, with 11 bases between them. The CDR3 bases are TGTGCCAGCAGCTTAGCTGTAGGGTCAGAGCCCCAGCATTTT. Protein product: CASSLAVGSEPQHF. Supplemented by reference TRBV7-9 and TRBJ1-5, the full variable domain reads DTGVSQNPRHKITKRGQNVTFRCDPISEHNRLYWYRQTLGQGPEFLTYFQNEAQLEKSRLLSDRFSAERPKGSFSTLEIQRTEQGDSAMYLCASSLAVGSEPQHFGDGTRLSIL.

DNA of the CDR3: TGTGCCACCAGCACTGTCTTGCGGGGGAACCAAGAGACCCAGTACTTC. It translates to CATSTVLRGNQETQYF. The gene calls are TRBV15 and TRBJ2-5; TRBD2 matches 7 bases. The CDR3 contains 16 residues. J gave up 0 bases and V 4 bases, and 8 bases lay outside the gene matches. CDR1 and CDR2 from the germline V gene are LNHNV and YYDKDF (reference sequence).

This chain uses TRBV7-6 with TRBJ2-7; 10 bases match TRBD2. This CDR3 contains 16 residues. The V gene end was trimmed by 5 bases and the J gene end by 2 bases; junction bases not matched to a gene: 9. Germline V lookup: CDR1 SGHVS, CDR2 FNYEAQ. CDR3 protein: CASSRLAGADPYEQYF. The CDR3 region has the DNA TGTGCCAGCAGCCGCCTAGCGGGGGCGGACCCCTACGAGCAGTACTTC. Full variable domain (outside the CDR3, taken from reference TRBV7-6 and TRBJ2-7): GAGVSQSPRYKVTKRGQDVALRCDPISGHVSLYWYRQALGQGPEFLTYFNYEAQQDKSGLPNDRFSAERPEGSISTLTIQRTEQRDSAMYRCASSRLAGADPYEQYFGPGTRLTVT.

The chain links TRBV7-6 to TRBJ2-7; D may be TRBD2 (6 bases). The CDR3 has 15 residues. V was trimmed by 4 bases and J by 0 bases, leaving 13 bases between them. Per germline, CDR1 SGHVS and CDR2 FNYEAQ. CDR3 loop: CASSSGTQSSYEQYF. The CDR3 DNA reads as TGTGCCAGCAGCTCCGGGACTCAGAGCTCCTACGAGCAGTACTTC.

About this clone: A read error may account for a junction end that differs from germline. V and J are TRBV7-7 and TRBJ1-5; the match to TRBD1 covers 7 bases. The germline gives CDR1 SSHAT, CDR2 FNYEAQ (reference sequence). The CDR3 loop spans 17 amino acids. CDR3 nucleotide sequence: TGTGCTAGCAGCTTGGGCAGGGGGAAGGATGGCAATCAGCCCCAGCATTTT. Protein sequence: CASSLGRGKDGNQPQHF.

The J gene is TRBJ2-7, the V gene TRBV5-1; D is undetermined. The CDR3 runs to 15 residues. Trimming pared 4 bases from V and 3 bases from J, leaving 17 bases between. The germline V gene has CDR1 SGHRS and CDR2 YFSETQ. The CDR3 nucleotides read TGCGCCAGCAGCCCGCATCCCGAATTCCACTACGAGCAGTACTTC. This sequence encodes CASSPHPEFHYEQYF.

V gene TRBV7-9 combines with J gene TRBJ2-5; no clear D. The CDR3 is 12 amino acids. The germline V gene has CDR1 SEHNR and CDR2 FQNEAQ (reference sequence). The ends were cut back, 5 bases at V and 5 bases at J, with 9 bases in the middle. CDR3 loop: CASSNAFETQYF. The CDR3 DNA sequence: TGTGCCAGCAGCAATGCCTTTGAGACCCAGTACTTC.

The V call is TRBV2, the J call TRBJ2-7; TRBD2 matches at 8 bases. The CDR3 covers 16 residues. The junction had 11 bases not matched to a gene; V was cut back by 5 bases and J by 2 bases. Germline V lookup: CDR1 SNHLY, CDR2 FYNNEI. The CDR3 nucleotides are TGTGCCAGCAGTTCAAACCAGCTAGCGGGTCCCTACGAGCAGTACTTC. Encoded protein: CASSSNQLAGPYEQYF. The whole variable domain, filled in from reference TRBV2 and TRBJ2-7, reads EPEVTQTPSHQVTQMGQEVILRCVPISNHLYFYWYRQILGQKVEFLVSFYNNEISEKSEIFDDQFSVERPDGSNFTLKIRSTKLEDSAMYFCASSSNQLAGPYEQYFGPGTRLTVT.

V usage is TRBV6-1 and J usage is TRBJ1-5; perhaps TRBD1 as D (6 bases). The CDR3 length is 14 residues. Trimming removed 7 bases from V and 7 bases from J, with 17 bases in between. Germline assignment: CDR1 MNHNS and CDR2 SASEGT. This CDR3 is CASNGPGQWQPQHF. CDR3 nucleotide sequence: TGTGCCAGCAACGGACCGGGACAATGGCAGCCCCAGCATTTT.

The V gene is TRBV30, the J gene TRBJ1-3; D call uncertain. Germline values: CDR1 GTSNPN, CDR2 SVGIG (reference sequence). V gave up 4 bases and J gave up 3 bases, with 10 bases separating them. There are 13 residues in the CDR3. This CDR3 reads CAWTVTFGNTIYF. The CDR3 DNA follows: TGTGCCTGGACGGTGACATTTGGAAACACCATATATTTT.

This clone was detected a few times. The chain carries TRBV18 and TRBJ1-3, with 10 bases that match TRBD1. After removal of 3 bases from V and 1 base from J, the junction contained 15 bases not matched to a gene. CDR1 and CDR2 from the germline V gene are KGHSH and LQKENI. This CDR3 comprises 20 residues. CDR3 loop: CASSPTGTGASQGSGNTIYF. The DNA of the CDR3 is TGTGCCAGCTCACCGACCGGGACAGGGGCCTCCCAGGGGTCTGGAAACACCATATATTTT.

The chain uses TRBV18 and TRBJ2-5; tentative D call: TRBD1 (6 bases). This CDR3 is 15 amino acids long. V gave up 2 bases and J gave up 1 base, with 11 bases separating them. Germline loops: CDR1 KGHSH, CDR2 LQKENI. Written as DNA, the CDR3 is TGTGCCAGCTCACCAGGAAGGACAGCCCAAGAGACCCAGTACTTC. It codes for CASSPGRTAQETQYF.

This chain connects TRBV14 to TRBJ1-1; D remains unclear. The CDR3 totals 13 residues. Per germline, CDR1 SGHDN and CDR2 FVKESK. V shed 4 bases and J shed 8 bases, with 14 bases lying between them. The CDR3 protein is CASSPLLGSEAFF. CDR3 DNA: TGTGCCAGCAGCCCCCTCCTGGGATCCGAAGCTTTCTTT.

CDR3 coding DNA: TGCAGCGTTGAACCACGGACCGAAGCTTTCTTT. Translating gives CSVEPRTEAFF. The chain links TRBV29-1 to TRBJ1-1; no definite D call. Trimming took 2 bases from V and 8 from J, leaving 9 bases between them. The CDR3 contains 11 residues. CDR1 and CDR2 from the germline V gene are SQVTM and ANQGSEA.